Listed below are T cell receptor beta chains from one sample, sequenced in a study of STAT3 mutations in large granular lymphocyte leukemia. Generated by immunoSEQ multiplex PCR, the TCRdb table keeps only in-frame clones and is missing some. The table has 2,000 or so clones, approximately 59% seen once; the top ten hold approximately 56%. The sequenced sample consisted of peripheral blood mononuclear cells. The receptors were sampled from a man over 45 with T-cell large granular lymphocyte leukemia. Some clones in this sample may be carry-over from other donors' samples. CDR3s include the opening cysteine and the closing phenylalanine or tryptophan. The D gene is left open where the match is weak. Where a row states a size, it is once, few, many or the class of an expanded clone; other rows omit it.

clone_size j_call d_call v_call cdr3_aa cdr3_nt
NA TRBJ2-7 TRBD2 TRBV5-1 CASSLPGLAERYEQYF TGCGCCAGCAGCCTCCCGGGACTAGCGGAGCGCTACGAGCAGTACTTC
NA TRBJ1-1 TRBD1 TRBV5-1 CASSLGGTGATEAFF TGCGCCAGCAGCTTGGGCGGGACAGGGGCCACTGAAGCTTTCTTT
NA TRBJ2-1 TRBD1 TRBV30 CAWRGDRGRVEFEQFF TGTGCCTGGAGGGGAGACAGGGGACGCGTCGAATTTGAGCAGTTCTTC
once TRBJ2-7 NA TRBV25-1 CASQGLNPSYEQYF TGTGCCTCTCAGGGTTTGAACCCCTCCTACGAGCAGTACTTC
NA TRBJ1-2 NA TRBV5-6 CASSHYSDYGYTF TGTGCCAGCAGCCATTATTCGGACTATGGCTACACCTTC
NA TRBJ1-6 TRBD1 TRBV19 CASSDRVGNSPLHF TGTGCCAGTAGCGACAGGGTTGGTAATTCACCCCTCCACTTT
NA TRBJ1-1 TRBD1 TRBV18 CASSPPSTGGTEAFF TGTGCCAGCTCACCACCTAGCACAGGGGGTACTGAAGCTTTCTTT
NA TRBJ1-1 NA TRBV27 CASSLAGSPEAFF TGTGCCAGCAGTTTAGCGGGGTCGCCTGAAGCTTTCTTT
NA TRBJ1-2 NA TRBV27 CASSHLSAGERGYTF TGTGCCAGCAGTCACCTATCGGCGGGGGAGCGGGGCTACACCTTC
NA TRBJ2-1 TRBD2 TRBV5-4 CASSLTSGNNEQFF TGTGCCAGCAGCCTGACTAGCGGAAACAATGAGCAGTTCTTC
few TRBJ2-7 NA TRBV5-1 CASSLVGQVEQYF TGCGCCAGCAGCTTGGTCGGGCAGGTCGAGCAGTACTTC
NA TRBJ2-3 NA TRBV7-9 CASRFDSEDTQYF TGTGCCAGCAGATTCGACAGTGAAGATACGCAGTATTTT
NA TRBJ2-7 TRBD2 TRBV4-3 CASSQLAGGFYEQYF TGCGCCAGCAGCCAGCTAGCGGGGGGCTTCTACGAGCAGTACTTC
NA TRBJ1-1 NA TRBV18 CASSLDTEAFF TGTGCCAGCTCACTGGACACTGAAGCTTTCTTT
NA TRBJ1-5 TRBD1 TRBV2 CASSIDRVGQPQHF TGTGCCAGCAGTATCGACAGGGTGGGTCAGCCCCAGCATTTT
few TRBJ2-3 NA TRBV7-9 CASSFRADTQYF TGTGCCAGCAGCTTCAGGGCAGATACGCAGTATTTT
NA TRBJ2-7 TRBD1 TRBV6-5 CASRTGQASYEQYF TGTGCCAGCAGGACGGGACAGGCGTCCTACGAGCAGTACTTC
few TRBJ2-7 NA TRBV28 CASSFSRARDEQYF TGTGCCAGCAGTTTTTCCAGGGCTAGGGACGAGCAGTACTTC
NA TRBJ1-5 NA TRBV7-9 CASSNQGGSNQPQHF TGTGCCAGCAGCAACCAGGGTGGAAGCAATCAGCCCCAGCATTTT
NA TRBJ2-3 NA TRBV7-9 CASSFPREADTQYF TGTGCCAGCAGCTTTCCCCGGGAAGCAGATACGCAGTATTTT
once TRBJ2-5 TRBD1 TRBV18 CASSPYINTGGSQETQYF TGTGCCAGCTCACCTTATATAAACACAGGGGGCTCCCAAGAGACCCAGTACTTC
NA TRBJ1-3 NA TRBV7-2 CASSLMRGAGNTIYF TGTGCCAGCAGCTTAATGCGGGGGGCTGGAAACACCATATATTTT
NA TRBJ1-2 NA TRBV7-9 CASSTRGGYTF TGTGCCAGCAGCACCCGGGGAGGCTACACCTTC
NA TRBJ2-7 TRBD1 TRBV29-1 CSVVGGTGYSGEQYF TGCAGCGTTGTAGGCGGGACAGGGTATTCCGGCGAGCAGTACTTC
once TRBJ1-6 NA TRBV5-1 CASSWGYNSPLHF TGCGCCAGCAGCTGGGGTTACAATTCACCCCTCCACTTT
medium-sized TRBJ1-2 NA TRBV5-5 CASSLGGLRVGYTF TGTGCCAGCAGCTTGGGGGGCCTGAGGGTCGGCTACACCTTC
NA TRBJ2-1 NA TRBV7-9 CASSQIRQRSYNEQFF TGTGCCAGCAGCCAAATAAGACAGCGCTCCTACAATGAGCAGTTCTTC
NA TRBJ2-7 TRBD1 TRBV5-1 CASSLDRDREEQYF TGCGCCAGCAGCTTGGACCGGGACAGGGAAGAGCAGTACTTC
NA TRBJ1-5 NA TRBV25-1 CASSPGGPAWAQHF TGTGCCAGCTCCCCCGGGGGGCCTGCGTGGGCCCAGCATTTT
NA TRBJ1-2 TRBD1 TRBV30 CAWSPRDRWNYGYTF TGTGCCTGGAGTCCCCGGGACAGGTGGAACTATGGCTACACCTTC
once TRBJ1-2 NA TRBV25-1 CASSERAGAGYGYTF TGTGCCAGCAGTGAGCGGGCAGGGGCTGGCTATGGCTACACCTTC
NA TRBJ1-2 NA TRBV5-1 CASSLARGPLFYGYTF TGCGCCAGCAGCTTAGCGCGGGGCCCCCTATTCTATGGCTACACCTTC
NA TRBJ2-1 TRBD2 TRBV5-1 CASSSSGSSYNEQFF TGCGCCAGCAGTTCTAGCGGGAGCTCCTACAATGAGCAGTTCTTC
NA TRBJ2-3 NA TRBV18 CASSPTGSTDTQYF TGTGCCAGCTCACCAACAGGGAGCACAGATACGCAGTATTTT
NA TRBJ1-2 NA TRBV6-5 CASSANGGYTF TGTGCCAGCAGCGCCAACGGGGGCTACACCTTC
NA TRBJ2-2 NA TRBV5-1 CASSSWGNTGELFF TGCGCCAGCTCTTCTTGGGGGAACACCGGGGAGCTGTTTTTT
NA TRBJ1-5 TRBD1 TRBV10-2 CATRAQGTFQPQHF TGCGCCACCAGAGCACAGGGGACATTTCAGCCCCAGCATTTT
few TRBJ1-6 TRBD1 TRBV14 CASSLTGGWYSPLHF TGTGCCAGCAGCCTGACAGGGGGTTGGTATTCACCCCTCCACTTT
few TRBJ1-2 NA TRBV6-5 CASSYSIGNGYTF TGTGCCAGCAGTTACTCGATTGGGAATGGCTACACCTTC
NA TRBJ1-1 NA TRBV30 CAWVRDINSEAFF TGTGCCTGGGTCCGGGACATCAACTCTGAAGCTTTCTTT
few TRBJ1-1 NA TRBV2 CASSEERNTEAFF TGTGCCAGCAGTGAAGAGCGTAACACTGAAGCTTTCTTT
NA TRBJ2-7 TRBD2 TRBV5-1 CASSSPGRGTSGSYEQYF TGCGCCAGCAGCTCTCCGGGACGGGGGACTAGCGGGAGCTACGAGCAGTACTTC
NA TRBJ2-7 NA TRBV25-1 CASSRGYEQYF TGTGCCAGCAGCAGAGGTTACGAGCAGTACTTC
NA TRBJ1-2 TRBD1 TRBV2 CASSEVTGGRGYGYTF TGTGCCAGCAGTGAAGTAACAGGGGGCCGTGGCTATGGCTACACCTTC
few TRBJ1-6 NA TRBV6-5 CASSYSIVGTLHF TGTGCCAGCAGTTACTCGATCGTAGGAACCCTCCACTTT
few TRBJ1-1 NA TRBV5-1 CASSLGDADEAFF TGCGCCAGCAGCTTGGGGGATGCCGATGAAGCTTTCTTT
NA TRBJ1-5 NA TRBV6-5 CASSSGADQPQHF TGTGCCAGCAGTTCCGGGGCGGATCAGCCCCAGCATTTT
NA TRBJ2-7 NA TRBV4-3 CASSQSQSSYPFHEQYF TGCGCCAGCAGCCAGTCACAGTCCTCCTACCCGTTCCACGAGCAGTACTTC
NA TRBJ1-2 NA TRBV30 CAWSETDEWVGGYTF TGTGCCTGGAGTGAGACGGACGAGTGGGTTGGTGGCTACACCTTC
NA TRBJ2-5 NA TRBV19 CASSIRPTGETQYF TGTGCCAGTAGTATTAGGCCCACTGGCGAGACCCAGTACTTC
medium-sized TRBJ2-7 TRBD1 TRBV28 CASSLIGAGGLYEQYF TGTGCCAGCAGTTTAATTGGAGCAGGGGGCCTCTACGAGCAGTACTTC
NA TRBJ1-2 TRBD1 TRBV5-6 CASRFGTGTYGYTF TGTGCCAGCAGATTCGGGACAGGGACGTATGGCTACACCTTC
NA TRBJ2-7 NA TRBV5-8 CASSLETASYEQYF TGTGCCAGCAGCTTGGAGACTGCCTCCTACGAGCAGTACTTC
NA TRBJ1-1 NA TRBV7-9 CASSLAGTGGAFF TGTGCCAGCAGCTTAGCCGGAACCGGTGGAGCTTTCTTT
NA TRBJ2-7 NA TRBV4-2 CASRRTESSYEQYF TGTGCCAGCAGAAGGACAGAGAGCTCCTACGAGCAGTACTTC
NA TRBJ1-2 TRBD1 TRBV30 CAWDRDSYGYTF TGTGCCTGGGACCGGGACAGCTATGGCTACACCTTC
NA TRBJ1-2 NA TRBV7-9 CASSLGTRQGGYTF TGTGCCAGCAGCTTAGGAACACGTCAGGGAGGCTACACCTTC